A selection of T cell receptor beta chains follows, all from one sample in a study of OX40 agonist ivuxolimab in advanced cancers. Assay: immunoSEQ multiplex PCR; the TCRdb copy retains only in-frame clones and omits some. The sample shows approximately 70,000 clones, roughly 80% of them seen only once. The material sequenced was CD4+ or CD8+ T cells sorted from blood, taken in a trial of the OX40 agonist ivuxolimab. These receptors were collected from an adult with an advanced solid tumor such as melanoma, head and neck, liver or kidney cancer. The CDR3 runs from the conserved cysteine through the conserved F or W. The D gene is left open where the match is weak. Size values are once, few and many counts, or a class for expanded clones, and some rows have none.

D gene: TRBD1
clone size: -
V gene: TRBV7-2
J gene: TRBJ1-2
CDR3 protein: CASSVGQVGDYGYTF
CDR3 DNA: TGTGCCAGCAGCGTCGGACAGGTGGGGGACTATGGCTACACCTTC

D gene: -
clone size: -
V gene: TRBV4-1
J gene: TRBJ1-5
CDR3 protein: CASSQKGPIPRQPQHF
CDR3 DNA: TGCGCCAGCAGCCAAAAAGGGCCCATACCCCGTCAGCCCCAGCATTTT

D gene: -
clone size: -
V gene: TRBV7-2
J gene: TRBJ2-7
CDR3 protein: CASSFSESYEQYF
CDR3 DNA: TGTGCCAGCAGCTTCTCCGAATCCTACGAGCAGTACTTC

D gene: TRBD2
clone size: -
V gene: TRBV19
J gene: TRBJ2-7
CDR3 protein: CASRNPGGEQYF
CDR3 DNA: TGTGCCAGTAGGAACCCGGGGGGCGAGCAGTACTTC

D gene: TRBD1
clone size: -
V gene: TRBV11-2
J gene: TRBJ1-1
CDR3 protein: CASRFRQGAQAEAFF
CDR3 DNA: TGTGCCAGCAGATTTAGACAGGGTGCTCAAGCTGAAGCTTTCTTT

D gene: TRBD1
clone size: -
V gene: TRBV6-1
J gene: TRBJ1-3
CDR3 protein: CASSGRDRGNTIYF
CDR3 DNA: TGTGCCAGCAGTGGCCGGGACAGGGGAAACACCATATATTTT

D gene: -
clone size: -
V gene: TRBV5-1
J gene: TRBJ1-1
CDR3 protein: CASSLLGPNTEAFF
CDR3 DNA: TGCGCCAGCAGCTTGCTGGGACCAAACACTGAAGCTTTCTTT

D gene: TRBD1
clone size: once
V gene: TRBV19
J gene: TRBJ1-5
CDR3 protein: CASSSSPGQGSGNQPQHF
CDR3 DNA: TGTGCCAGTAGTTCTTCACCGGGACAGGGGAGCGGCAATCAGCCCCAGCATTTT

D gene: -
clone size: few
V gene: TRBV7-7
J gene: TRBJ2-3
CDR3 protein: CASSGDRTDTQYF
CDR3 DNA: TGTGCCAGCAGCGGTGACCGCACAGATACGCAGTATTTT

D gene: -
clone size: -
V gene: TRBV25-1
J gene: TRBJ2-7
CDR3 protein: CASSESGSSKGEQYF
CDR3 DNA: TGTGCCAGCAGTGAATCTGGTAGTTCAAAGGGCGAGCAGTACTTC

D gene: TRBD1
clone size: -
V gene: TRBV19
J gene: TRBJ2-7
CDR3 protein: CASSPMLQGVSYEQYF
CDR3 DNA: TGTGCCAGTAGTCCAATGCTGCAGGGGGTTTCCTACGAGCAGTACTTC

D gene: TRBD1
clone size: -
V gene: TRBV6-5
J gene: TRBJ1-2
CDR3 protein: CASRLDRGGYGYTF
CDR3 DNA: TGTGCCAGCAGACTCGACAGGGGAGGGTATGGCTACACCTTC

D gene: TRBD2
clone size: -
V gene: TRBV27
J gene: TRBJ2-2
CDR3 protein: CASSSGRGDLMNTGELFF
CDR3 DNA: TGTGCCAGCAGTTCTGGACGGGGGGACCTCATGAACACCGGGGAGCTGTTTTTT

D gene: TRBD1
clone size: -
V gene: TRBV5-1
J gene: TRBJ1-1
CDR3 protein: CASGQGNTEAFF
CDR3 DNA: TGCGCCAGCGGACAGGGAAACACTGAAGCTTTCTTT

D gene: -
clone size: -
V gene: TRBV6-1
J gene: TRBJ1-3
CDR3 protein: CASSEALLAGNTIYF
CDR3 DNA: TGTGCCAGCAGTGAAGCTCTATTGGCTGGAAACACCATATATTTT

D gene: -
clone size: -
V gene: TRBV9
J gene: TRBJ2-3
CDR3 protein: CASSVAWGPSTDTQYF
CDR3 DNA: TGTGCCAGCAGCGTAGCATGGGGGCCTAGCACAGATACGCAGTATTTT